What follows are 10 T cell receptor beta chains derived from one specimen sequenced in a study of OX40 agonist ivuxolimab in advanced cancers. Sequenced by immunoSEQ multiplex PCR; TCRdb stores in-frame clones only, minus some. The sample lists 70,000 or so clones; just over 90% were seen once. The sequencing here drew on CD4+ or CD8+ T cells sorted from blood, taken in a trial of the OX40 agonist ivuxolimab. The receptors stem from an adult with an advanced solid tumor such as melanoma, head and neck, liver or kidney cancer.

This sequence joins TRBV28 and TRBJ2-7; 10 bases map to TRBD1. The CDR3 extends over 14 amino acids. Looked up from germline, CDR1 is MDHEN and CDR2 is SYDVKM. V was clipped by 10 bases and J by 0 bases; unmatched bases: 6. Written as DNA, the CDR3 is TGTGCCATCGATGGACAGGGGGGCTCCTACGAGCAGTACTTC. Its translation is CAIDGQGGSYEQYF.

The chain has TRBV19 and TRBJ1-1; tentative D call: TRBD1 (6 bases). The CDR3 spans 14 residues. V was clipped by 3 bases and J by 6 bases, with 14 bases between them. CDR1 is LNHDA, CDR2 SQIVND, per germline (reference sequence). The chain's CDR3 is CASSILTGGAEAFF. Here the CDR3 DNA reads TGTGCCAGTAGTATTCTGACAGGCGGAGCTGAAGCTTTCTTT.

This chain links TRBV19 with TRBJ1-3, with D uncertain. The CDR3 loop spans 16 amino acids. Trimming cost V 7 bases and J 0 bases, with 16 bases left between them. Germline CDR1 reads LNHDA; CDR2 reads SQIVND (reference sequence). The CDR3 here is CASTPWASDSGNTIYF. The CDR3 DNA sequence: TGTGCCAGTACGCCCTGGGCCTCCGACTCTGGAAACACCATATATTTT.

V usage is TRBV12-5 and J usage is TRBJ2-3, with 7 positions matching TRBD1. Germline assignment: CDR1 LGHNT and CDR2 FRNRAP. This CDR3 has 14 amino acids. V was pared by 1 base and J by 7 bases, with 5 bases of the junction left unmatched. As DNA, the CDR3 is TGTGCTAGTGGTTTGGGAGGGACAGCTCATACGCAGTATTTT. Protein: CASGLGGTAHTQYF.

V usage is TRBV5-1 and J usage is TRBJ2-7; no clear D. The length of the CDR3 is 13 residues. CDR1 and CDR2 (germline): SGHRS, YFSETQ. V lost 4 bases to trimming and J lost 7 bases, with 15 bases between them. CDR3: CASSLGLPVEQYF. Here the CDR3 DNA reads TGCGCCAGCAGCCTCGGGCTCCCGGTAGAGCAGTACTTC.

The chain couples TRBV5-4 to TRBJ2-7; no clear D. CDR1 is SGHNT, CDR2 YYREEE, per germline (reference sequence). CDR3 size: 15 residues. V lost 4 bases, J lost 0 bases, and 14 bases lay in between. For the CDR3, the DNA is TGTGCCAGCAGCCCCGCGTCAGCACCCTCCTACGAGCAGTACTTC. It encodes CASSPASAPSYEQYF.

This chain connects TRBV27 to TRBJ2-3, with 12 nucleotides matching TRBD2. The V gene's germline CDR1 is MNHEY and CDR2 SMNVEV (reference sequence). V lost 5 bases and J lost 0; bases outside the gene matches: 12. The CDR3 totals 19 residues. CDR3 region: CASSILRTSGTVSTDTQYF. In DNA, the CDR3 is TGTGCCAGCAGTATTCTCCGGACTAGCGGGACCGTCAGCACAGATACGCAGTATTTT.

The CDR3 region is CASRERTSGSTGELFF. The CDR3 bases are TGTGCCAGCAGAGAAAGAACTAGCGGGTCCACCGGGGAGCTGTTTTTT. The J gene is TRBJ2-2, the V gene TRBV6-1, with TRBD2 identical over 9 bases. The CDR3 runs to 16 residues. CDR1 and CDR2 from the germline V gene are MNHNS and SASEGT. The J segment lost 4 bases and the V segment lost 6 bases, leaving 9 bases of the junction unmatched.

The chain couples TRBV5-1 to TRBJ2-2; the D gene is possibly TRBD1 (6 bases). The germline V and J ends were trimmed by 0 bases and 4 bases, with 16 bases remaining between them. The germline gives CDR1 SGHRS, CDR2 YFSETQ. The CDR3 consists of 17 residues. CDR3 coding DNA: TGCGCCAGCAGCTTGGGTCAGTCACAGGGCCGCACCGGGGAGCTGTTTTTT. Protein sequence: CASSLGQSQGRTGELFF. The full variable domain, completed using reference TRBV5-1 and TRBJ2-2, is KAGVTQTPRYLIKTRGQQVTLSCSPISGHRSVSWYQQTPGQGLQFLFEYFSETQRNKGNFPGRFSGRQFSNSRSEMNVSTLELGDSALYLCASSLGQSQGRTGELFFGEGSRLTVL.

The CDR3 here is CASSLFGNQPQHF. The CDR3 DNA reads TGTGCCAGCAGTTTATTTGGCAATCAGCCCCAGCATTTT. The J gene is TRBJ1-5, the V gene TRBV27; D gene unclear. Trimming left V 1 base short and J 2 bases short, with 3 bases between. Germline assignment: CDR1 MNHEY and CDR2 SMNVEV (reference sequence). The CDR3 sequence is 13 residues long.